This T cell receptor beta chain was recorded in a study of shared clonotypes between healthy human individuals. A remark on this clone: No antigen is known for it.

This table comes from immunoSEQ multiplex PCR, and its TCRdb copy is limited to in-frame clones, with some not included. The top ten hold about 0.11% of the sample, which has around 610,000 clones, about 96% seen once. Notes on the study in general: Of the naive CD4 clonotypes, around 5% were shared across a handful of donors.

Naive-designated CD8 cells lacked CD45RO, were positively enriched for CCR7, and omitted terminally differentiated effector memory CD45RA+ cells. Trimming took 5 bases from V and 0 from J, leaving 20 bases between them. The germline CDR1 and CDR2 sequences are LNHDA and SQIVND (reference sequence). This CDR3 comprises 19 residues. This rearrangement joins TRBV19 to TRBJ2-6; D uncertain. The origin of this receptor is a woman aged 25 to 39 in good health. The sequencing sample was made of naive CD8+ T cells sorted from blood. The CDR3 protein is CASSPDQLWSSSGANVLTF. CDR3 DNA: TGTGCCAGTAGTCCGGACCAACTATGGAGTAGCTCTGGGGCCAACGTCCTGACTTTC.